This T cell receptor beta chain was profiled in a study of OX40 agonist ivuxolimab in advanced cancers. Study overall: Dose-escalation patients were diagnosed with hepatocellular carcinoma, melanoma, renal cell cancer or head and neck cancer. Three partial responders included one hepatocellular carcinoma patient and two cutaneous melanoma patients.

V lost 2 bases and J lost 7, with 9 bases in between. This CDR3 region has 13 residues. Germline loops: CDR1 KGHSH, CDR2 LQKENI. General observations from the study: Expanded clones belonging to CD8+ T cells outnumbered, on average, those of CD4+. At doses 0.1 to 3.0 mg/kg, CD4+ and CD8+ clones expanded.

About this clone: The antigen remains undetermined.

Libraries were prepared by immunoSEQ multiplex PCR; TCRdb keeps only in-frame clonotypes and omits some of them. Among 100,000 to 110,000 clones listed, more than 85% were seen once. The sample consisted of CD4+ or CD8+ T cells sorted from blood, taken in a trial of the OX40 agonist ivuxolimab. This rearrangement joins TRBV18 to TRBJ1-5; D call uncertain. This TCR was sampled from an adult with an advanced solid tumor such as melanoma, head and neck, liver or kidney cancer. This chain's CDR3 is CASSPGEEQPQHF. The CDR3 DNA reads TGTGCCAGCTCACCAGGGGAGGAGCAGCCCCAGCATTTT.